A single T cell receptor beta chain is shown here with its context. The antigen remains unidentified. The data are from a study of a mutant IDH1 vaccine in newly diagnosed glioma. As for the study in general: Patients arrived already treated with radiotherapy, temozolomide, or both, most having had both. Study outcomes and limitations: Apparently, pseudoprogression bore no relation to changes among the top peripheral T cell clonotypes. Of all patients, 93.3% showed vaccine-induced immune responses.

The time point was: baseline, week 1 (first vaccination visit). Treatment denoted: pre-vaccination baseline after standard-of-care therapy. Each astrocytoma in the donors was new, WHO grade 3 or 4, IDH1-mutant and ATRX-lost. The CDR3 has 15 residues. Germline CDR1 reads SGHTA; CDR2 reads FQGNSA. V lost 3 bases to trimming and J lost 4 bases, with 13 bases between them. Assay used: immunoSEQ multiplex PCR; TCRdb lists only in-frame clones, some missing. The table shows roughly 70,000 clones, with 65% to 90% occurring only once. V gene TRBV7-2 combines with J gene TRBJ1-3; D remains unclear. The input for sequencing was PBMCs, taken from a glioma patient treated with radiotherapy, temozolomide or both. This TCR was sampled from a man aged 30-40 years with glioma. The CDR3 reads CASSLVLGSGNTIYF. The CDR3 DNA follows: TGTGCCAGCAGCTTGGTCTTAGGGTCCGGAAACACCATATATTTT.